The clone carrying this T cell receptor beta chain was seen just once. PCR primers comprised 60 Vbeta and 13 Jbeta primers. Here immunoSEQ multiplex PCR was the method, and the copy in TCRdb shows in-frame clones only, minus some. The top ten hold roughly 0.75% of the sample, which has more than 150,000 clones, 80% to 85% seen once. These data come from a study of cytomegalovirus exposure and HLA in healthy donors. The germline V gene encodes CDR1 LNHDA and CDR2 SQIVND (reference sequence). With 5 bases removed from V and 5 bases from J, the gap between germline ends came to 13 bases. This CDR3 is 14 amino acids long.

The chain couples TRBV19 to TRBJ1-5; D gene uncertain. The sample comprised PBMCs. The receptor comes from a woman aged 18 to 35 in good health and CMV-seronegative. As DNA, the CDR3 is TGTGCCAGTAGTCGTGACACGAAGTATCAGCCCCAGCATTTT. It yields the protein CASSRDTKYQPQHF.